The clone carrying this T cell receptor beta chain was seen a few times. Its antigen is currently unknown. The CDR3 spans 14 residues. With 0 bases removed from V and 2 bases from J, the gap between germline ends came to 5 bases. Germline V gene lookup returns CDR1 MGHRA and CDR2 YSYEKL. The TCR library protocol was used to attach unique molecular identifiers. These identifiers were attached to individual cDNA molecules. TCRdb redid the calling of the 5' RACE reads with MiXCR, one entry per CDR3 protein. The sample consists of fewer than 75,000 distinct CDR3 sequences, 20% to 25% of them appearing once. These data come from a study of early T cells in non-severe SARS-CoV-2 infection. Study-level background: From unsorted whole blood, bulk RNA was sequenced, and the chains remained unpaired. Study conclusions and caveats: Private and CD4 specificities were missed by VDJdb matching, which favored anti-spike CD8 responses.

This TCR came from an adult who was a healthcare worker with PCR-confirmed SARS-CoV-2 infection or an uninfected control (not recorded which). The chain is built from TRBV4-1 and TRBJ1-5; D is uncertain. The sequences come from whole blood, collected at baseline. The CDR3 sequence is CASSQERGNQPQHF. CDR3 DNA: TGCGCCAGCAGCCAAGAAAGGGGCAATCAGCCCCAGCATTTT.